The 21 T cell receptor beta chains reported below all come from one sample, sequenced in a study of early T cells in non-severe SARS-CoV-2 infection. MiXCR, applied by TCRdb to the 5' RACE reads, yields one record per CDR3 protein. The sample lists tens of thousands of distinct CDR3 sequences, 5.8% occurring once. Sequencing used whole blood. The receptors stem from an adult who was a healthcare worker with PCR-confirmed SARS-CoV-2 infection or an uninfected control (not recorded which).

There are a few counts of this clonotype. The chain joins TRBV5-4 to TRBJ2-1, with D possibly TRBD2 on 6 matching bases. Germline V gene sequence: CDR1 SGHNT, CDR2 YYREEE (reference sequence). CDR3 length equals 17 residues. V was shortened by 0 bases and J by 8 bases, with 21 bases between the two germline ends. The CDR3 is CASSLGALASKVHEQFF. In nucleotides, the CDR3 is TGTGCCAGCAGCTTGGGTGCACTAGCTTCAAAGGTCCATGAGCAGTTCTTC.

This clonotype was detected only a few times. The V gene is TRBV6-1, the J gene TRBJ2-3; weak D call: TRBD1 (6 bases). Germline CDR1 is MNHNS and CDR2 is SASEGT. V lost 6 bases, J lost 0 bases, and 13 bases lay in between. The CDR3 covers 15 residues. CDR3 loop: CASRDSQLSTDTQYF. DNA for the CDR3: TGTGCCAGCAGGGACAGCCAACTTAGCACAGATACGCAGTATTTT.

This clonotype appeared many times. The rearrangement uses TRBV9 and TRBJ2-1; D perhaps matches TRBD2 (6 bases). V shed 4 bases and J shed 13 bases, with 24 bases lying between them. CDR3 length: 15 amino acids. CDR1 and CDR2 (germline): SGDLS, YYNGEE. The CDR3, as DNA: TGTGCCAGCAGCTCAACCCCCGGGCCTAGCGTTGATCAGTTCTTC. As protein: CASSSTPGPSVDQFF.

This clonotype occurred many times. The chain uses TRBV3-1 and TRBJ1-6, with 8 bases identical to TRBD1. This CDR3 spans 15 amino acids. Per the germline V gene, CDR1 is LGHDT and CDR2 is YNNKEL (reference sequence). V shed 4 bases and J 7 bases; nucleotides not matched to a gene: 6. The CDR3 sequence is CASSPSGTGNSPLHF. The CDR3 nucleotides are TGTGCCAGCAGCCCATCCGGGACAGGCAATTCACCCCTCCACTTT.

The table lists this clonotype with many counts. The rearrangement uses TRBV11-2 and TRBJ2-5; 13 bases match TRBD2. CDR3 length equals 17 residues. V gave up 1 base and J gave up 4 bases; unmatched junction bases: 6. Looked up from germline, CDR1 is SGHAT and CDR2 is FQNNGV. CDR3: CASSLGGTSGARETQYF. The DNA for the CDR3 is TGTGCCAGCAGCTTAGGAGGGACTAGCGGGGCGCGAGAGACCCAGTACTTC.

This clonotype was picked up many times. V gene TRBV27 combines with J gene TRBJ1-5; D remains unclear. Trimming left V 2 bases short and J 6 bases short, with 8 bases between. Germline lookup yields CDR1 MNHEY and CDR2 SMNVEV (reference sequence). The CDR3 loop spans 13 amino acids. The CDR3 nucleotides are TGTGCCAGCAGTTTAATGCCGGGTCAGCCCCAGCATTTT. This encodes CASSLMPGQPQHF.

This clonotype was detected many times. The genes are TRBV7-8 and TRBJ1-4; maybe TRBD1 (6 bases). The CDR3 is 15 residues long. Germline assignment: CDR1 SGHVS and CDR2 FQNEAQ. The germline V and J ends were trimmed by 5 bases and 4 bases, with 14 bases remaining between them. The chain's CDR3 is CASSMQQGSNEKLFF. CDR3 coding DNA: TGTGCCAGCAGCATGCAACAGGGAAGTAATGAAAAACTGTTTTTT. Full variable domain (rest looked up from reference TRBV7-8 and TRBJ1-4): GAGVSQSPRYKVAKRGQDVALRCDPISGHVSLFWYQQALGQGPEFLTYFQNEAQLDKSGLPSDRFFAERPEGSVSTLKIQRTQQEDSAVYLCASSMQQGSNEKLFFGSGTQLSVL.

This clonotype was detected many times. V usage is TRBV20-1 and J usage is TRBJ2-7; a weak D match, TRBD1 (6 bases). Germline V CDR1 and CDR2: DFQATT, SNEGSKA (reference sequence). V was cut by 6 bases and J by 0 bases, with 12 bases left in between. The CDR3 runs to 13 residues. This chain's CDR3 is CSAKTGSSYEQYF. As DNA, the CDR3 is TGCAGTGCAAAGACAGGTAGCTCCTACGAGCAGTACTTC.

This clonotype was observed many times. The V gene is TRBV6-6, the J gene TRBJ2-4; 7 positions match TRBD2. CDR3 length: 18 residues. The germline CDR1 and CDR2 sequences are MNHNY and SVGAGI (reference sequence). Trimming removed 6 bases from V and 1 base from J; junction bases left unmatched: 15. This CDR3 is CASRQTQRTSTAKNIQYF. CDR3 DNA sequence: TGTGCCAGCAGACAAACACAAAGGACTAGTACGGCCAAAAACATTCAGTACTTC.

This clonotype occurred many times. The rearrangement links TRBV6-4 to TRBJ2-2, with a possible D match to TRBD1 (5 bases). This CDR3 has 13 residues. Germline V gene lookup returns CDR1 MRHNA and CDR2 SNTAGT. Trimming cost V 3 bases and J 3 bases, with 5 bases left between them. CDR3 sequence: CASSEGDTGELFF. In DNA form, the CDR3 reads TGTGCCAGCAGTGAAGGGGACACCGGGGAGCTGTTTTTT.

This clonotype came up many times. The J gene is TRBJ2-7, the V gene TRBV10-2; 10 bases line up with TRBD2. The germline CDR1 and CDR2 sequences are WSHSY and SAAADI. V dropped 10 bases and J dropped 2; count of bases not matched to a gene: 8. The CDR3 spans 14 residues. CDR3 DNA sequence: TGCGCCACCGACGTCCTAGCGGGGGCCTACGAGCAGTACTTC. Its protein product is CATDVLAGAYEQYF.

This clonotype appeared many times. V and J are TRBV20-1 and TRBJ2-7; weak D call: TRBD2 (5 bases). The V end lost 5 bases, the J end lost 9 bases, and 20 bases lay between the germline ends. The CDR3 spans 13 residues. Germline CDR1 and CDR2: DFQATT and SNEGSKA (reference sequence). The CDR3 is CSAGIPSHRGQYF. CDR3 DNA sequence: TGCAGTGCTGGCATACCAAGCCACCGGGGGCAGTACTTC.

In this sample, this clonotype turned up a few times. This sequence joins TRBV5-5 and TRBJ1-1, with D uncertain. In germline, CDR1 is SGHKS, CDR2 YYEKEE (reference sequence). CDR3 size: 14 residues. V was trimmed by 4 bases and J by 7 bases, leaving 17 bases between them. For the CDR3, the DNA is TGTGCCAGCAGCCAACCCGCGAGTGCAGGTGAAGCTTTCTTT. Translation: CASSQPASAGEAFF.

This clonotype was seen repeatedly, ten times or more. The chain has TRBV11-2 and TRBJ2-1; D is ambiguous. Germline V gene lookup returns CDR1 SGHAT and CDR2 FQNNGV. Trimming cost V 3 bases and J 2 bases, with 17 bases left between them. The CDR3 totals 17 residues. DNA for the CDR3: TGTGCCAGCAGCTTCCGAGGCTTTCTCCGTGCCTACAATGAGCAGTTCTTC. Protein: CASSFRGFLRAYNEQFF.

In its sample, this clonotype was seen many times. The chain carries TRBV21-1 and TRBJ2-5; the table gives TRBD2 as D, unverified against the DNA. TRBV21-1 is a recognized pseudogene. This CDR3 is built from 15 residues. Here the CDR3 DNA reads TGTGCCAGCAGGGAAAGACTAGGCTTGTCGAAGACCCAGTACTTC. Its protein product is CASRERLGLSKTQYF.

In its sample, this clonotype was seen many times. The DNA of the CDR3 is TGCGCCAGCAGCCAAGGGACTAGCGGGGCCTACGAGCAGTACTTC. The encoded protein is CASSQGTSGAYEQYF. The chain couples TRBV4-3 to TRBJ2-7, with 12 bases lining up with TRBD2. Germline V lookup: CDR1 LGHNA, CDR2 YSLEER. The CDR3 has 15 amino acids. The V and J ends lost 1 base and 2 bases, in that order; junction bases with no gene match: 0.

This clonotype has only a few counts. This chain connects TRBV29-1 to TRBJ2-1; D possibly corresponds to TRBD2 (5 bases). This CDR3 is 13 amino acids long. V was cut by 3 bases and J by 8 bases, with 14 bases left in between. Per germline, CDR1 SQVTM and CDR2 ANQGSEA. CDR3 DNA sequence: TGCAGCGTTGATCCTGAGGGTCGGGATGAGCAGTTCTTC. Translating it yields CSVDPEGRDEQFF.

This rearrangement joins TRBV14 to TRBJ2-1; D might be TRBD1 (5 bases). Germline loops: CDR1 SGHDN, CDR2 FVKESK. The V and J ends lost 5 bases and 4 bases respectively, with 18 bases between them. The CDR3 has 16 amino acids. In DNA, the CDR3 is TGTGCCAGCAGCAAGATCGGCGGCGACAGTTACAATGAGCAGTTCTTC. This codes for CASSKIGGDSYNEQFF.

This clonotype was recorded many times. The chain uses TRBV11-2 and TRBJ2-1; TRBD2 aligns across 8 bases. Unmatched junction bases numbered 19, after V lost 7 bases and J lost 5 bases. There are 18 residues in the CDR3. Per the germline V gene, CDR1 is SGHAT and CDR2 is FQNNGV. CDR3 nucleotides: TGTGCCAGCACCCTTAGCGGTCTCGGGCTAGCGGGCCACAATGAGCAGTTCTTC. This codes for CASTLSGLGLAGHNEQFF.

This clonotype showed up many times. V and J are TRBV29-1 and TRBJ2-3; the match to TRBD2 covers 13 bases. The germline CDR1 and CDR2 sequences are SQVTM and ANQGSEA. The CDR3 runs 15 residues. The trim removed 5 bases at V and 2 bases at J, leaving 4 bases unmatched. The CDR3 sequence: CSVSGTSGDTDTQYF. Here the CDR3 DNA reads TGCAGCGTTTCGGGGACTAGCGGGGACACAGATACGCAGTATTTT.

There are many counts of this clonotype. The chain links TRBV5-1 to TRBJ2-5; 9 positions match TRBD2. This CDR3 has 15 residues. Germline V gene data show CDR1 as SGHRS and CDR2 as YFSETQ. Trimming at V came to 2 bases and at J to 5 bases, leaving 7 bases not matched to a gene. The CDR3 nucleotides are TGCGCCAGCAGCTTAGGACTAGCGATTGGGGAGACCCAGTACTTC. It specifies CASSLGLAIGETQYF.